This T cell receptor (beta chain) was sequenced for a study of T cell changes during pregnancy in multiple sclerosis. Assay: immunoSEQ multiplex PCR; the TCRdb copy retains only in-frame clones and omits some. The sample shows about 53,000 clones, about nine tenths of them seen only once. Details on this clone: One end of the junction varies from germline; a read error may be responsible.

The receptor was derived from a female donor with multiple sclerosis, enrolled in a pregnancy study. The sample was CD4+ T cells from peripheral blood mononuclear cells, taken in the third trimester of pregnancy.

CDR3 DNA sequence: TGTGCCAGCAGTGAAGAACAGCCCATCTTAGATTTC. Encoded protein: CASSEEQPILDF. The J gene is TRBJ2-7, the V gene TRBV2; no clear D gene. The CDR3 is 12 amino acids. In germline, CDR1 is SNHLY, CDR2 FYNNEI.